This TCR beta chain was identified during a study of blood T cell repertoires in COVID-19. Here immunoSEQ multiplex PCR was the method, and the copy in TCRdb shows in-frame clones only, minus some. This table has about 180,000 clones, more than 80% appearing once. The CDR3 covers 14 residues. Germline values: CDR1 SGHVS, CDR2 FNYEAQ. V lost 2 bases and J lost 2, with 8 bases in between. The specimen was peripheral blood. This receptor was taken from a human donor in a cohort sampled during active COVID-19. The J gene is TRBJ2-3, the V gene TRBV7-6; D uncertain. The CDR3 DNA is TGTGCCAGCAGCTTAAAAAGCCCCACAGATACGCAGTATTTT. Protein sequence: CASSLKSPTDTQYF.